These 4 T cell receptor beta chains came from one sample sequenced in a study of patients and donors after allogeneic stem cell transplantation. TCRdb fed the RT-PCR reads into MiXCR, producing one record per CDR3 protein. The sample includes hundreds of thousands of distinct CDR3 sequences, 16% of them seen just once. Sequenced material: blood, either unsorted or a sorted T cell fraction (not recorded which). The receptors originated from a human donor who was either an allogeneic HSCT recipient or a stem cell or donor lymphocyte infusion donor (not recorded which). It is not recorded whose cells these are; they may come from a transplant donor.

The chain recombines TRBV5-1 with TRBJ2-7, with a possible D match to TRBD1 (6 bases). The V gene lost 0 bases and the J gene lost 0 bases, with 13 bases spanning the gap. The CDR3 spans 16 residues. The V gene's germline CDR1 is SGHRS and CDR2 YFSETQ. In DNA form, the CDR3 reads TGCGCCAGCAGCTTGGAGGCGACAGGTGGCTCCTACGAGCAGTACTTC. Amino acid sequence: CASSLEATGGSYEQYF.

This rearrangement joins TRBV20-1 to TRBJ1-5; 9 nucleotides match TRBD1. The CDR3 runs 15 residues. V was pared by 1 base and J by 6 bases, with 7 bases of the junction left unmatched. Germline CDR1 reads DFQATT; CDR2 reads SNEGSKA (reference sequence). The CDR3 reads CSARVTGGTTQPQHF. The CDR3 nucleotides are TGCAGTGCTAGAGTGACAGGGGGAACGACTCAGCCCCAGCATTTT.

This clonotype was counted many times. The chain carries TRBV4-2 and TRBJ2-2; TRBD2 might be the D (6 bases). V lost 3 bases, J lost 0 bases, and 17 bases lay in between. The CDR3 has 18 amino acids. Germline assignment: CDR1 LGHNA and CDR2 YNFKEQ. CDR3 sequence (DNA): TGTGCCAGCAGCCAGGTACCCCTCGGACTACCGAACACCGGGGAGCTGTTTTTT. This encodes CASSQVPLGLPNTGELFF.

This sequence joins TRBV19 and TRBJ2-6; perhaps TRBD2 as D (5 bases). V lost 7 bases and J 2 bases, leaving 12 bases between the germline ends. The CDR3 covers 15 residues. Germline CDR1 and CDR2: LNHDA and SQIVND (reference sequence). As DNA, the CDR3 is TGTGCCAGTAACGAGGGTTTCGCTGGGGCCAACGTCCTGACTTTC. It encodes CASNEGFAGANVLTF.